Shown below are 31 T cell receptor beta chains from a single sample sequenced in a study of T cells in tumors after PD-1 blockade. Sequencing used immunoSEQ multiplex PCR; TCRdb keeps in-frame clones, though not all of them. The sample consists of around 13,000 clones, approximately 64% of them appearing once. The sequencing used tumor tissue, collected before anti-PD-1 treatment. The receptors here all came from a human donor with cutaneous squamous cell carcinoma.

This clone was recorded only once. This chain joins TRBV25-1 and TRBJ2-3, with a tentative D call TRBD1 (6 bases). V was cut by 8 bases and J by 3 bases, with 21 bases left in between. The CDR3 loop spans 16 amino acids. Per the germline V gene, CDR1 is MGHDK and CDR2 is SYGVNS. CDR3 sequence reads: CASGASGQSSTDTQYF. CDR3 coding DNA: TGTGCCAGCGGCGCCTCAGGACAGTCTTCAACAGATACGCAGTATTTT.

The rearrangement links TRBV5-8 to TRBJ2-1; 7 bases line up with TRBD1. The CDR3 is 16 residues long. Unmatched junction bases numbered 10, after V lost 7 bases and J lost 0 bases. The germline CDR1 and CDR2 sequences are SGHTS and YDEGEE. The CDR3 loop is CASGRPGTASYNEQFF. The CDR3 coding sequence is TGTGCCAGCGGGCGACCCGGGACAGCCTCCTACAATGAGCAGTTCTTC.

This clone is judged medium-sized (0.01 to 0.1%). V and J are TRBV7-2 and TRBJ2-7; TRBD2 aligns across 9 bases. This CDR3 is built from 14 residues. The ends lost 8 bases at V and 2 bases at J; junction bases unmatched: 7. From germline, CDR1 is SGHTA and CDR2 FQGNSA. The DNA of the CDR3 is TGTGCCAGCTCTCTCCAGCGGGGGGCCTACGAGCAGTACTTC. This translates into CASSLQRGAYEQYF.

This clone was seen just once. The chain employs TRBV19 and TRBJ1-2; 11 positions agree with TRBD1. V shed 8 bases, J shed 2 bases, and the junction held 7 bases outside the gene matches. This CDR3 has 15 residues. Germline CDR1 reads LNHDA; CDR2 reads SQIVND (reference sequence). The CDR3 bases are TGTGCCAGTTGGACAGGGGGCGCATTAAACTATGGCTACACCTTC. Translating it yields CASWTGGALNYGYTF.

The chain carries TRBV2 and TRBJ2-7; possible D gene TRBD1, 7 bases. CDR3 size: 15 residues. CDR1 and CDR2 from the germline V gene are SNHLY and FYNNEI. V was pared by 1 base and J by 6 bases, with 16 bases between. This chain's CDR3 is CASSEGGTALFEQYF. DNA for the CDR3: TGTGCCAGCAGTGAAGGCGGGACAGCTCTTTTCGAGCAGTACTTC.

The chain is built from TRBV3-1 (or the pseudogene TRBV3-2) and TRBJ2-7, with a tentative D call TRBD1 (6 bases). CDR3 length equals 21 residues. V gave up 4 bases and J gave up 1 base, with 32 bases separating them. Germline loops: CDR1 LGHDT, CDR2 YNNKEL (reference sequence). The CDR3 coding sequence is TGTGCCAGCAGCCCAGGACGCCCGGACAGACGTTCCCGAGACCAATCCTACGAGCAGTACTTC. It is translated as CASSPGRPDRRSRDQSYEQYF.

The gene calls are TRBV7-2 and TRBJ2-7; possibly TRBD2 for D (7 bases). Deletions cut 6 bases from V and 2 bases from J, with 11 bases between. There are 13 residues in the CDR3. The germline V gene encodes CDR1 SGHTA and CDR2 FQGNSA. The CDR3 protein is CASREGGAYEQYF. CDR3 nucleotides: TGTGCCAGCAGGGAGGGGGGGGCCTACGAGCAGTACTTC.

The genes are TRBV30 and TRBJ1-6, with D tentatively TRBD1 (5 bases). This CDR3 has 13 amino acids. Germline CDR1 reads GTSNPN; CDR2 reads SVGIG (reference sequence). V dropped 5 bases and J dropped 6 bases, with 11 bases sitting between them. CDR3 in DNA: TGTGCCTGGTCATATAGGGGTAATTCACCCCTCCACTTT. As protein: CAWSYRGNSPLHF.

This CDR3 reads CASSTGTSRLFF. CDR3 DNA sequence: TGTGCCAGCAGCACCGGGACGAGTCGACTGTTTTTT. The chain recombines TRBV28 with TRBJ1-4; weak D call: TRBD1 (5 bases). Deletions cut 6 bases from V and 13 bases from J, with 15 bases between. Germline CDR1 and CDR2: MDHEN and SYDVKM. The CDR3 is made up of 12 amino acids.

DNA for the CDR3: TGTGCCAGCAGCCGGAGGACAGCTACTAACAATGAGCAGTTCTTC. Translation gives CASSRRTATNNEQFF. The J gene is TRBJ2-1, the V gene TRBV7-3, with D possibly matching TRBD1 (6 bases). This CDR3 is 15 amino acids long. The ends were cut back, 5 bases at V and 5 bases at J, with 16 bases in the middle. The V gene's germline CDR1 is SGHTA and CDR2 FQGTGA.

Note on this clone: A read error is possible here, since a much larger clone lies one base away. The same CDR3 can be traced to other DNA sequences in this sample. The chain employs TRBV5-6 and TRBJ2-5, with D perhaps TRBD1 (5 bases). This CDR3 comprises 14 residues. V was clipped by 4 bases and J by 1 base, with 11 bases between them. Germline V gives CDR1 SGHDT, CDR2 YYEEEE. Here the CDR3 DNA reads TGTGCCAGCAGCCGAAGACAGACCCAAGAGACCCAGTACTTC. This gives the protein CASSRRQTQETQYF.

The CDR3 DNA sequence: TGTGCCAGTCGGGGTATAGCTGGGACAAGGGTTGAGAATGAGCAGTTCTTC. Residues: CASRGIAGTRVENEQFF. The chain uses TRBV19 and TRBJ2-1, with D maybe TRBD1 (6 bases). Germline CDR1 is LNHDA and CDR2 is SQIVND (reference sequence). The CDR3 loop spans 17 amino acids. V was cut by 8 bases and J by 7 bases, with 27 bases left in between.

The chain links TRBV29-1 to TRBJ1-2; TRBD1 matches 10 bases. CDR1 and CDR2 from the germline V gene are SQVTM and ANQGSEA. Trimming cost V 7 bases and J 1 base; bases outside gene matches: 6. CDR3 length equals 14 residues. The CDR3 region has the DNA TGCAGCGCCTGGACAGGGGGAAATAACTATGGCTACACCTTC. Amino acid sequence: CSAWTGGNNYGYTF.

The sample holds a few counts of this clone. The chain employs TRBV30 and TRBJ2-5; D assignment may be TRBD1 or TRBD2 (5 bases each). V was pared by 5 bases and J by 0 bases, with 10 bases between. The CDR3 consists of 13 residues. Germline V CDR1 and CDR2: GTSNPN, SVGIG (reference sequence). DNA of the CDR3: TGTGCCTGGTGCCGGGGCAACCAAGAGACCCAGTACTTC. This gives the protein CAWCRGNQETQYF.

This clone appeared once. The gene calls are TRBV5-5 and TRBJ2-3; 12 nucleotides align to TRBD2. The CDR3 has 17 amino acids. V gave up 0 bases and J gave up 5 bases; unmatched junction bases: 7. CDR1 is SGHKS and CDR2 is YYEKEE in the germline V gene (reference sequence). CDR3 bases: TGTGCCAGCAGCTTGGGAGAGACTAGCGGGAGTCAAGATACGCAGTATTTT. The encoded protein is CASSLGETSGSQDTQYF.

In this sample, this clone is medium-sized. The V call is TRBV7-3, the J call TRBJ1-2; possible D gene TRBD1, 5 bases. The CDR3 has 13 residues. Germline V gives CDR1 SGHTA, CDR2 FQGTGA. V was pared by 2 bases and J by 6 bases, with 10 bases between. As DNA, the CDR3 is TGTGCCAGCAGCTTATCCGCAGGGAATGGCTACACCTTC. As protein: CASSLSAGNGYTF.

The gene calls are TRBV6-1 and TRBJ1-1; TRBD1 is a possible D gene (5 bases). The germline gives CDR1 MNHNS, CDR2 SASEGT. This CDR3 has 18 residues. The ends were cut back, 2 bases at V and 1 base at J, with 20 bases in the middle. CDR3 protein: CASSELSFLGERNTEAFF. The CDR3 region has the DNA TGTGCCAGCAGTGAATTATCTTTTTTAGGGGAGAGGAACACTGAAGCTTTCTTT.

This chain links TRBV19 with TRBJ2-5; 7 bases agree with TRBD2. CDR3 size: 18 residues. Germline CDR1 reads LNHDA; CDR2 reads SQIVND (reference sequence). Trimming cost V 4 bases and J 7 bases; bases outside gene matches: 21. The CDR3 is CASSNTLGSSGRLWTQYF. Here the CDR3 DNA reads TGTGCCAGTAGTAACACCCTGGGGTCTAGCGGACGCCTGTGGACCCAGTACTTC.

The chain combines TRBV28 with TRBJ1-6; D not certain. The CDR3 extends over 19 amino acids. Germline V gene data show CDR1 as MDHEN and CDR2 as SYDVKM. The V end lost 2 bases, the J end lost 0 bases, and 17 bases lay between the germline ends. The CDR3 loop is CASSLKARWLSSYNSPLHF. In nucleotides, the CDR3 is TGTGCCAGCAGTTTAAAGGCTCGGTGGCTCAGCTCCTATAATTCACCCCTCCACTTT.

This chain uses TRBV27 with TRBJ2-2; the D gene is possibly TRBD1 (5 bases). V lost 8 bases, J lost 1 base, and 11 bases lay in between. Germline V lookup: CDR1 MNHEY, CDR2 SMNVEV (reference sequence). The CDR3 has 14 residues. CDR3 loop: CASSGSWNTGELFF. The CDR3 nucleotides read TGTGCCAGCTCAGGGTCATGGAACACCGGGGAGCTGTTTTTT.

CDR3 in amino acids: CASRLGAGPGEQFF. CDR3 sequence (DNA): TGTGCCAGCAGATTGGGGGCGGGACCGGGTGAGCAGTTCTTC. The J gene is TRBJ2-1, the V gene TRBV6-5, with D possibly being TRBD1 or TRBD2 (6 bases each). This CDR3 comprises 14 residues. Trimming took off 6 bases at V and 9 bases at J, with 18 bases between the two ends. Germline V gene sequence: CDR1 MNHEY, CDR2 SVGAGI.

The rearrangement links TRBV19 to TRBJ2-5, with TRBD1 identical over 9 bases. This CDR3 region has 16 residues. The germline V gene encodes CDR1 LNHDA and CDR2 SQIVND (reference sequence). J lost 5 bases, V lost 5 bases, and 12 bases had no gene match. The CDR3 loop is CASSPRRGQGRETQYF. The CDR3 DNA reads TGTGCCAGTAGTCCGCGCCGGGGACAGGGTCGGGAGACCCAGTACTTC.

In this sample, this clone turned up a few times. The rearrangement links TRBV18 to TRBJ1-1; a possible D gene is TRBD1 (5 bases). The CDR3 consists of 14 residues. Germline lookup yields CDR1 KGHSH and CDR2 LQKENI. The V end lost 2 bases, the J end lost 10 bases, and 17 bases lay between the germline ends. The CDR3 bases are TGTGCCAGCTCACCATTCGGCGCGGGGGTGGGAGCTTTCTTT. Protein product: CASSPFGAGVGAFF.

The table lists this clone with a few counts. This chain links TRBV4-1 with TRBJ2-1; the match to TRBD1 covers 7 bases. This CDR3 contains 17 residues. CDR1 and CDR2 (germline): MGHRA, YSYEKL. V was clipped by 2 bases and J by 9 bases; unmatched bases: 16. DNA for the CDR3: TGCGCCAGCAGCCAAATCTTGACAGGGCTACTCAAGGGTGAGCAGTTCTTC. As protein: CASSQILTGLLKGEQFF.

The V gene is TRBV10-3, the J gene TRBJ1-5; no clear D gene. CDR1 and CDR2 (germline): ENHRY, SYGVKD. The CDR3 has 16 amino acids. V dropped 0 bases and J dropped 9 bases, with 18 bases sitting between them. The CDR3 coding sequence is TGTGCCATCAGTGAGTCAGGCGGAGGCGGGTCGTGGCCCCAGCATTTT. Translation gives CAISESGGGGSWPQHF.

The gene calls are TRBV5-1 and TRBJ1-1; weak D call: TRBD1 (5 bases). Germline V gene data show CDR1 as SGHRS and CDR2 as YFSETQ. V dropped 0 bases and J dropped 5 bases, with 14 bases sitting between them. The CDR3 has 15 residues. This chain's CDR3 is CASSLAGAPVTEAFF. The CDR3 nucleotides are TGCGCCAGCAGCTTGGCCGGGGCCCCTGTGACTGAAGCTTTCTTT.

The V and J genes are TRBV7-9 and TRBJ1-5; D gene ambiguous. The CDR3 totals 16 residues. The V end lost 5 bases, the J end lost 1 base, and 15 bases lay between the germline ends. Germline CDR1 reads SEHNR; CDR2 reads FQNEAQ (reference sequence). For the CDR3, the DNA is TGTGCCAGCAGCCCTGGAGGTTTGCGGAGCAATCAGCCCCAGCATTTT. Protein: CASSPGGLRSNQPQHF.

The chain recombines TRBV7-2 with TRBJ2-7; no firm D call. Germline V gene lookup returns CDR1 SGHTA and CDR2 FQGNSA. The length of the CDR3 is 15 residues. With 2 bases removed from V and 0 bases from J, the gap between germline ends came to 11 bases. In DNA form, the CDR3 reads TGTGCCAGCAGCTTAATCGGCGGCTACTCCTACGAGCAGTACTTC. It is translated as CASSLIGGYSYEQYF.

The rearrangement uses TRBV9 and TRBJ2-3, with 7 positions matching TRBD1. CDR1 is SGDLS and CDR2 is YYNGEE in the germline V gene. Trimming took 4 bases from V and 4 from J; bases not matched to a gene: 12. CDR3 size: 16 residues. CDR3 DNA sequence: TGTGCCAGCAGCAAGTCTGGGGGACAGACTTCAGATACGCAGTATTTT. This encodes CASSKSGGQTSDTQYF.

This clone was seen more than once but under ten times. V gene TRBV30 combines with J gene TRBJ2-1; D is ambiguous. V lost 2 bases, J lost 3 bases, and 8 bases lay in between. The CDR3 covers 13 residues. Germline lookup yields CDR1 GTSNPN and CDR2 SVGIG (reference sequence). The CDR3 bases are TGTGCCTGGAGTACTGGCTACTACAATGAGCAGTTCTTC. Translating gives CAWSTGYYNEQFF.

The chain couples TRBV28 to TRBJ2-6; 8 positions match TRBD1. Germline CDR1 and CDR2: MDHEN and SYDVKM. V lost 6 bases, J lost 4 bases, and 8 bases stayed unmatched. CDR3 length: 16 residues. DNA of the CDR3: TGTGCCAGCAGGGGACGACAGGGGAAAGGGGCCAACGTCCTGACTTTC. The encoded protein is CASRGRQGKGANVLTF.